This is a list of T cell receptor beta chains from one sample in a study of T cells in Graves' hyperthyroidism and ophthalmopathy. TCRdb called the multiplex PCR reads again in MiXCR, with one record for every CDR3 protein. The sample lists 250,000 to 400,000 distinct CDR3 sequences, approximately 14% seen once, with 34% in the top ten. Source material: blood. The receptors here all came from a woman between 40 and 55 years old with Graves' ophthalmopathy. Both conserved end residues are part of each CDR3. The D gene is left open where the match is weak. Size is omitted from some rows. Given values are once, few, many or a class for expanded clones.

size	D	length	V	J	CDR3	DNA
many	.	13	TRBV3-1	TRBJ1-2	CASSQVSSYGYTF	TGTGCCAGCAGCCAAGTCAGCTCTTATGGCTACACCTTC
few	TRBD2	16	TRBV10-3	TRBJ2-1	CAISETSGGPGNEQFF	TGTGCCATCAGTGAGACTAGCGGGGGCCCTGGGAATGAGCAGTTCTTC
many	.	15	TRBV28	TRBJ1-4	CASKWGRGTNEKLFF	TGTGCCAGCAAATGGGGGAGAGGGACTAATGAAAAACTGTTTTTT
few	TRBD1	16	TRBV5-4	TRBJ2-1	CASSPEATGVNNEQFF	TGTGCCAGCAGCCCGGAGGCGACAGGGGTAAACAATGAGCAGTTCTTC
.	.	15	TRBV9	TRBJ2-3	CASSVDGGRADTQYF	TGTGCCAGCAGCGTAGACGGGGGCCGCGCAGATACGCAGTATTTT
many	.	15	TRBV7-9	TRBJ1-1	CASSLVPGKRTEAFF	TGTGCCAGCAGCTTAGTTCCCGGGAAGAGGACTGAAGCTTTCTTT
many	TRBD1	16	TRBV19	TRBJ1-1	CASSTVGAGTVTEAFF	TGTGCCAGTAGTACCGTAGGGGCCGGGACAGTCACTGAAGCTTTCTTT
.	.	15	TRBV30	TRBJ2-7	CAWERKGIGAYEQYF	TGTGCCTGGGAGCGTAAGGGGATAGGGGCCTACGAGCAGTACTTC
many	.	13	TRBV18	TRBJ1-5	CASSPSGNQPQHF	TGTGCCAGCTCACCAAGCGGCAATCAGCCCCAGCATTTT
many	.	14	TRBV2	TRBJ1-5	CASAPGTTNQPQHF	TGTGCCAGCGCCCCCGGGACGACAAATCAGCCCCAGCATTTT
few	.	14	TRBV7-9	TRBJ2-1	CASSNIVPMIEQFF	TGTGCCAGCAGCAACATAGTACCTATGATTGAGCAGTTCTTC
few	.	16	TRBV28	TRBJ2-2	CASSYLSAGNTGELFF	TGTGCCAGCAGTTATTTGTCGGCAGGGAACACCGGGGAGCTGTTTTTT
.	.	14	TRBV14	TRBJ2-3	CASSQSPAGTSLYF	TGTGCCAGCAGCCAATCACCGGCCGGGACATCCCTGTATTTT
few	.	14	TRBV4-1	TRBJ1-1	CASSQVVAGDEAFF	TGCGCCAGCAGCCAAGTCGTTGCGGGGGATGAAGCTTTCTTT
many	.	15	TRBV9	TRBJ1-4	CASSVVPNPGEKLFF	TGTGCCAGCAGCGTAGTCCCTAACCCAGGGGAAAAACTGTTTTTT
few	TRBD2	16	TRBV6-6	TRBJ2-2	CASSYSGGARTGELFF	TGTGCCAGCAGTTACTCCGGGGGGGCCCGGACCGGGGAGCTGTTTTTT
few	.	14	TRBV7-2	TRBJ2-3	CASSLGDLADTQYF	TGTGCCAGCAGCTTAGGGGACTTAGCAGATACGCAGTATTTT
many	.	14	TRBV13	TRBJ2-1	CASSFGTAYNEQFF	TGTGCCAGCAGCTTCGGGACTGCCTACAATGAGCAGTTCTTC
many	.	13	TRBV29-1	TRBJ1-1	CSVEVAANTEAFF	TGCAGCGTTGAAGTCGCAGCTAACACTGAAGCTTTCTTT
few	.	17	TRBV18	TRBJ2-1	CASSPKSPGVGYNEQFF	TGTGCCAGCTCACCAAAGTCTCCGGGGGTGGGGTACAATGAGCAGTTCTTC
.	TRBD2	14	TRBV2	TRBJ2-7	CASRLVAGFYEQYF	TGTGCCAGCAGGCTGGTAGCGGGGTTTTACGAGCAGTACTTC
many	.	15	TRBV12-3/TRBV12-4	TRBJ1-2	CASSPLLASNYGYTF	TGTGCCAGCAGTCCCCTTCTCGCCTCTAACTATGGCTACACCTTC
many	.	11	TRBV27	TRBJ2-1	CASLSGHEQFF	TGTGCCAGCTTATCGGGACACGAGCAGTTCTTC
.	.	15	TRBV2	TRBJ1-6	CASSHGGADNSPLHF	TGTGCCAGCAGTCACGGGGGGGCGGATAATTCACCCCTCCACTTT
.	.	14	TRBV29-1	TRBJ1-1	CSVKVQGKNTEAFF	TGCAGCGTTAAGGTCCAGGGAAAGAACACTGAAGCTTTCTTT
.	.	15	TRBV18	TRBJ2-1	CASSPGPTRYNEQFF	TGTGCCAGCTCACCGGGACCAACAAGGTACAATGAGCAGTTCTTC
.	TRBD1	15	TRBV5-1	TRBJ2-2	CASSRDRENTGELFF	TGCGCCAGCAGCCGGGACAGGGAGAACACCGGGGAGCTGTTTTTT
many	.	13	TRBV20-1	TRBJ2-7	CSATGGDSYEQYF	TGCAGTGCCACCGGTGGGGACTCCTACGAGCAGTACTTC
few	.	15	TRBV5-1	TRBJ1-1	CASSSPLGFGTEAFF	TGCGCCAGCAGCTCTCCGCTGGGTTTCGGAACTGAAGCTTTCTTT
many	.	12	TRBV7-9	TRBJ2-2	CASSPWPGELFF	TGTGCCAGCAGCCCTTGGCCCGGGGAGCTGTTTTTT
.	.	15	TRBV7-2	TRBJ1-2	CASSLWHSINYGYTF	TGTGCCAGCAGCTTATGGCACAGCATCAACTATGGCTACACCTTC
.	TRBD1	15	TRBV2	TRBJ2-2	CASRDRGWNTGELFF	TGTGCCAGCAGAGACAGGGGATGGAACACCGGGGAGCTGTTTTTT